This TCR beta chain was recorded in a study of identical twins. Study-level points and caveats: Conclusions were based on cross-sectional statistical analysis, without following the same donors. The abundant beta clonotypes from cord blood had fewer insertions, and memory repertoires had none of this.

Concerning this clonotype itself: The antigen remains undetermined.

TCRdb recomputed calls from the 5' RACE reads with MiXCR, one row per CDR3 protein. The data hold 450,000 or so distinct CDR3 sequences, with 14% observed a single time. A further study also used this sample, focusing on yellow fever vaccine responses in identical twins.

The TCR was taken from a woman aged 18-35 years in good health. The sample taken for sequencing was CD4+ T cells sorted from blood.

Here the CDR3 DNA reads TGTGCCATCAAGGACAGGGCGGGCCTTGAAGCTTTCTTT. Residues: CAIKDRAGLEAFF. The chain links TRBV10-3 to TRBJ1-1, with 8 bases fitting TRBD1. Germline V gene data show CDR1 as ENHRY and CDR2 as SYGVKD. CDR3 length equals 13 residues. V shed 7 bases, J shed 7 bases, and the junction held 8 bases outside the gene matches.